This passage covers 2 T cell receptor beta chains from one sample sequenced in a study of PD-L1 blockade in urothelial cancer. The method was immunoSEQ multiplex PCR; TCRdb's version includes in-frame clones alone and lacks a portion of them. Of 60,000 to 70,000 clones in the sample, about 81% were seen once. Time point meaning: pretreatment peripheral blood. The sequencing here drew on PBMCs, taken around atezolizumab (anti-PD-L1) treatment. The receptors derive from a man aged 70 or older with urothelial cancer.

The chain joins TRBV5-4 to TRBJ1-1, with TRBD1 matching 8 bases. CDR3 size: 14 residues. The V gene end was trimmed by 2 bases and the J gene end by 3 bases; junction bases not matched to a gene: 3. Germline CDR1 is SGHNT and CDR2 is YYREEE (reference sequence). The CDR3 loop is CASSLPGQDTEAFF. In nucleotides, the CDR3 is TGTGCCAGCAGCTTACCGGGACAGGACACTGAAGCTTTCTTT.

The J gene is TRBJ2-2, the V gene TRBV4-1; D possibly corresponds to TRBD2 (5 bases). Germline V gene sequence: CDR1 MGHRA, CDR2 YSYEKL. CDR3 length equals 16 residues. With 3 bases removed from V and 6 bases from J, the gap between germline ends came to 17 bases. As DNA, the CDR3 is TGCGCCAGCAGCCATCAAGCGGCAGATATCGCCGGGGAGCTGTTTTTT. This sequence encodes CASSHQAADIAGELFF.